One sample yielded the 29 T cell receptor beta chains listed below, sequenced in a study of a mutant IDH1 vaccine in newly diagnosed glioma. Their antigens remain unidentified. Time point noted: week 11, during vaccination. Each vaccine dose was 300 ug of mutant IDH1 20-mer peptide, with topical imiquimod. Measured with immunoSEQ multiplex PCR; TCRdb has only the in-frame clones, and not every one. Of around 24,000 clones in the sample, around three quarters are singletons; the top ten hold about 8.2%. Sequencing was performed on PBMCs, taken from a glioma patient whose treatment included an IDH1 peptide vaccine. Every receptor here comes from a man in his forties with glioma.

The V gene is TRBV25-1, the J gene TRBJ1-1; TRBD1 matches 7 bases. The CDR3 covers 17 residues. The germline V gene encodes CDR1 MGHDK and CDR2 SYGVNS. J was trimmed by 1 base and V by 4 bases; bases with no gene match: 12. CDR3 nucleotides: TGTGCCAGCAGTGGAATGGCCCCCGGGACAGAGAACACTGAAGCTTTCTTT. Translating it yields CASSGMAPGTENTEAFF. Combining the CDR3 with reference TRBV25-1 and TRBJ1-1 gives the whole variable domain EADIYQTPRYLVIGTGKKITLECSQTMGHDKMYWYQQDPGMELHLIHYSYGVNSTEKGDLSSESTVSRIRTEHFPLTLESARPSHTSQYLCASSGMAPGTENTEAFFGQGTRLTVV.

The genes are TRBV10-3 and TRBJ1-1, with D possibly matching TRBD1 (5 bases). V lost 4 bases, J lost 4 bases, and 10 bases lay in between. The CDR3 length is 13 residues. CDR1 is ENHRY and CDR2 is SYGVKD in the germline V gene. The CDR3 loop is CAISVGGGTEAFF. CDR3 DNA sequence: TGTGCCATCAGTGTGGGGGGGGGCACTGAAGCTTTCTTT.

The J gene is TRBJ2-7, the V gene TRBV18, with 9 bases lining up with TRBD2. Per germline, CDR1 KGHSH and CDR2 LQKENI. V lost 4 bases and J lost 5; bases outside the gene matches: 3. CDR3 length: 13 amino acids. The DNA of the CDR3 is TGTGCCAGCTCACTGACTAGCGGACACGAGCAGTACTTC. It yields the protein CASSLTSGHEQYF.

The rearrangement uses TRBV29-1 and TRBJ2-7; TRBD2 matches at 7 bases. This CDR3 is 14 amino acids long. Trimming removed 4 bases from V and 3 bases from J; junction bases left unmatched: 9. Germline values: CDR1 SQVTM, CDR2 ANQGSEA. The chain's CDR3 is CSVGLREVLYEQYF. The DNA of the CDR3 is TGCAGCGTTGGTCTACGGGAGGTTCTCTACGAGCAGTACTTC.

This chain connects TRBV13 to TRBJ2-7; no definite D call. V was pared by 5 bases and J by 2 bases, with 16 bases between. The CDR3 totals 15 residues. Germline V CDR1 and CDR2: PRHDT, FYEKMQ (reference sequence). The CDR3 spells CASSLTPVGTYEQYF. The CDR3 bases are TGTGCCAGCAGCCTCACGCCCGTGGGGACCTACGAGCAGTACTTC.

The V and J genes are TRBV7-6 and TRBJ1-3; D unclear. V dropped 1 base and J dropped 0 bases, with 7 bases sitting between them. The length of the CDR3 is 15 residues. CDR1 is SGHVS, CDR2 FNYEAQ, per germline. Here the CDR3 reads CASSLGPGSGNTIYF. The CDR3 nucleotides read TGTGCCAGCAGCTTAGGACCTGGCTCTGGAAACACCATATATTTT. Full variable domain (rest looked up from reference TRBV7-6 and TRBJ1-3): GAGVSQSPRYKVTKRGQDVALRCDPISGHVSLYWYRQALGQGPEFLTYFNYEAQQDKSGLPNDRFSAERPEGSISTLTIQRTEQRDSAMYRCASSLGPGSGNTIYFGEGSWLTVV.

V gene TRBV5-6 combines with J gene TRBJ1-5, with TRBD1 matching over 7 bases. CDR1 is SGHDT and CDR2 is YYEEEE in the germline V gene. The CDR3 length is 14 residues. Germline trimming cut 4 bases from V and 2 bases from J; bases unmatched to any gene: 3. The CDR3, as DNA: TGTGCCAGCAGCATACAGGGGCGCAATCAGCCCCAGCATTTT. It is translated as CASSIQGRNQPQHF.

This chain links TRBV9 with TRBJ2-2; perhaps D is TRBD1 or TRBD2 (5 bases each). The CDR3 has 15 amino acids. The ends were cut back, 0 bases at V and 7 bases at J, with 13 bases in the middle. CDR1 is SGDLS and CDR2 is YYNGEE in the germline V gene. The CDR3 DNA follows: TGTGCCAGCAGCGTAGTTAAGGGGAGCAACGGGGAGCTGTTTTTT. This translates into CASSVVKGSNGELFF.

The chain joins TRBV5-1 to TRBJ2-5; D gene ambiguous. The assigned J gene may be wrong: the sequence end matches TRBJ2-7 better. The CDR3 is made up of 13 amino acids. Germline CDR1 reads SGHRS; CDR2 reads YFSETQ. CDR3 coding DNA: TGCGCCAGCAGCTTGGAACTCTCCTACGAGCAGTACTTC. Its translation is CASSLELSYEQYF.

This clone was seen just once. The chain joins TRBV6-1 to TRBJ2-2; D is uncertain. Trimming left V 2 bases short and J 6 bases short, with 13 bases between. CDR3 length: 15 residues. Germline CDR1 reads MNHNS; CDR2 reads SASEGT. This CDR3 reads CASSEYSLGPGELFF. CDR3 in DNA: TGTGCCAGCAGTGAATACAGCCTCGGCCCCGGGGAGCTGTTTTTT.

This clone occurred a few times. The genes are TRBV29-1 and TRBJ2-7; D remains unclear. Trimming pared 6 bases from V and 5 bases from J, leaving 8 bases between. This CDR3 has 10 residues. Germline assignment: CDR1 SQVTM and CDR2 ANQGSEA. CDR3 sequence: CSVADDEQYF. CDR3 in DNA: TGCAGCGTGGCGGACGACGAGCAGTACTTC.

The CDR3 sequence: CASSYSPDTNGYTF. The DNA of the CDR3 is TGTGCCAGCAGTTACTCGCCGGACACGAACGGGTACACCTTC. This chain joins TRBV6-6 and TRBJ1-2; D may be TRBD1 (5 bases). CDR1 MNHNY and CDR2 SVGAGI come from the germline V gene (reference sequence). V was cut by 0 bases and J by 11 bases, with 16 bases left in between. CDR3 length: 14 residues.

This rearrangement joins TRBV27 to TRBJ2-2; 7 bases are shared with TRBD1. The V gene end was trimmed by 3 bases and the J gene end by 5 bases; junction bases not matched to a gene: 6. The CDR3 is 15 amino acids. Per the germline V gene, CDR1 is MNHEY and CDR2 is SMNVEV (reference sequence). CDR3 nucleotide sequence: TGTGCCAGCAGTTTCAGGGCAGGGGGAACCGGGGAGCTGTTTTTT. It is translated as CASSFRAGGTGELFF.

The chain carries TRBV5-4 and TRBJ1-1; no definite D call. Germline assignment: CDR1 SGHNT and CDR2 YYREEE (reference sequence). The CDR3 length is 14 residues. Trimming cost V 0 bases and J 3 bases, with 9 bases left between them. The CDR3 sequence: CASSLDKFYTEAFF. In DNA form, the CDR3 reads TGTGCCAGCAGCTTGGACAAGTTTTACACTGAAGCTTTCTTT.

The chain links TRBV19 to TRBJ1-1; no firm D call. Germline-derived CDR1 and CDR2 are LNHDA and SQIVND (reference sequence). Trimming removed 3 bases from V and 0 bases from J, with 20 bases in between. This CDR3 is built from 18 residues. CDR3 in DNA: TGTGCCAGTAGTATGTATCTGGGAGGCGGACCCATGAACACTGAAGCTTTCTTT. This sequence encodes CASSMYLGGGPMNTEAFF.

The CDR3 DNA sequence: TGTGCCATCAGCTTCAGCGACCAAGAGACCCAGTACTTC. This codes for CAISFSDQETQYF. The rearrangement uses TRBV10-3 and TRBJ2-5; D gene ambiguous. This CDR3 has 13 amino acids. The germline gives CDR1 ENHRY, CDR2 SYGVKD. Deletions cut 6 bases from V and 0 bases from J, with 8 bases between.

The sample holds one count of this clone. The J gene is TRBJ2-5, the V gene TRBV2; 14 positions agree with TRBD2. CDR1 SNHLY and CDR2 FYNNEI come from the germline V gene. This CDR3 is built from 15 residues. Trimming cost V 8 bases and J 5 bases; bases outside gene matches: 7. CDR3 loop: CASHRGLAGAETQYF. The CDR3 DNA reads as TGTGCCAGCCATAGGGGACTAGCGGGAGCCGAGACCCAGTACTTC.

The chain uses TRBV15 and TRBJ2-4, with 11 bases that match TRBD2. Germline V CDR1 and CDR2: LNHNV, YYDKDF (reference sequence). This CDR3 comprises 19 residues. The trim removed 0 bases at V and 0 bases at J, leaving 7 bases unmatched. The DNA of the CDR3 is TGTGCCACCAGCAGAGAGGCACTAGCGGGAGTAGGAGCCAAAAACATTCAGTACTTC. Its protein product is CATSREALAGVGAKNIQYF.

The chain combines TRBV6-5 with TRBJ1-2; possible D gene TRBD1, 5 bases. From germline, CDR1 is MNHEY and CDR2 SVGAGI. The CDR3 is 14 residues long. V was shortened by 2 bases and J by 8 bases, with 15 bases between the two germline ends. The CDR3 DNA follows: TGTGCCAGCAGTTACGGACGTGGGGCATACGGCTACACCTTC. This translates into CASSYGRGAYGYTF.

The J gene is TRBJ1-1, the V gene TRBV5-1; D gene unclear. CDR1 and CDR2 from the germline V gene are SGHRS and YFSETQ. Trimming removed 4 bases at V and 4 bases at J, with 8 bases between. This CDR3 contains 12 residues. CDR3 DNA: TGCGCCAGCAGCCCCAGCGGCACTGAAGCTTTCTTT. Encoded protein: CASSPSGTEAFF.

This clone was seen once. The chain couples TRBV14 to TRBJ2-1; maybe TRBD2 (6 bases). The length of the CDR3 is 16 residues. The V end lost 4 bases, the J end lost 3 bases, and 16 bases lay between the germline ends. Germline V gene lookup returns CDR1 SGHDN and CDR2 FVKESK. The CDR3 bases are TGTGCCAGCAGCCTCCGGACTACTGATCACTACAATGAGCAGTTCTTC. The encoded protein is CASSLRTTDHYNEQFF. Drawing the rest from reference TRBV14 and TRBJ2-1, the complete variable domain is EAGVTQFPSHSVIEKGQTVTLRCDPISGHDNLYWYRRVMGKEIKFLLHFVKESKQDESGMPNNRFLAERTGGTYSTLKVQPAELEDSGVYFCASSLRTTDHYNEQFFGPGTRLTVL.

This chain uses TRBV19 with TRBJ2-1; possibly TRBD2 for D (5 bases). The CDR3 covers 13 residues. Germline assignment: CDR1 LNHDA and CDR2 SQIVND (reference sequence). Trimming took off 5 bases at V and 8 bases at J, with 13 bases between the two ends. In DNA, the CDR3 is TGTGCCAGTAGTCGACCCCCCGGGGATGAGCAGTTCTTC. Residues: CASSRPPGDEQFF.

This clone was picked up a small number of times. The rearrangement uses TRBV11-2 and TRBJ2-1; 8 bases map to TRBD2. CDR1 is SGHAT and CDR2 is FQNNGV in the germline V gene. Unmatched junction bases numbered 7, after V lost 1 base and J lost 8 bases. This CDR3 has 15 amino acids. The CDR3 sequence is CASSLVAGRTHEQFF. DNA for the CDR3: TGTGCCAGCAGCTTAGTAGCGGGAAGGACCCATGAGCAGTTCTTC. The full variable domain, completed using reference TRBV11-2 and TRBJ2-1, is EAGVAQSPRYKIIEKRQSVAFWCNPISGHATLYWYQQILGQGPKLLIQFQNNGVVDDSQLPKDRFSAERLKGVDSTLKIQPAKLEDSAVYLCASSLVAGRTHEQFFGPGTRLTVL.

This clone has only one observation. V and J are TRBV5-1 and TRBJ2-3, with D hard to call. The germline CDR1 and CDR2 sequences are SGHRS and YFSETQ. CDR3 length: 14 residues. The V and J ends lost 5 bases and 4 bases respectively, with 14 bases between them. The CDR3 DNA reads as TGCGCCAGCAGTTCCGGATCAGCCCCAGATACGCAGTATTTT. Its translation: CASSSGSAPDTQYF.

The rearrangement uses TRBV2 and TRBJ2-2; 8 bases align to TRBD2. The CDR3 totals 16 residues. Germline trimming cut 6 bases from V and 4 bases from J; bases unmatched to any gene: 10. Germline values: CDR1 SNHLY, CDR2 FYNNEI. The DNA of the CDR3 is TGTGCCAGCAGGGAGAGAGCGGGAGATGCCACCGGGGAGCTGTTTTTT. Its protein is CASRERAGDATGELFF.

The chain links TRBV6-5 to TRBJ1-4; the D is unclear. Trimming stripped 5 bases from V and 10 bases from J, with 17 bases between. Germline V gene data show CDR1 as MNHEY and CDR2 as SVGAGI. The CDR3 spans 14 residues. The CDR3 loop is CASSNRALRGKLFF. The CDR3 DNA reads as TGTGCCAGCAGTAACCGGGCCCTACGAGGAAAACTGTTTTTT.

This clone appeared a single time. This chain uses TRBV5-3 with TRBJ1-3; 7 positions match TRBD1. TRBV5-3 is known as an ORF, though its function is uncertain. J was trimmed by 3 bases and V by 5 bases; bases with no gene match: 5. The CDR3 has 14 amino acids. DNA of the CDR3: TGTGCCAGAAGTAAACAGGGGTATGGAAACACCATATATTTT. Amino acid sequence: CARSKQGYGNTIYF.

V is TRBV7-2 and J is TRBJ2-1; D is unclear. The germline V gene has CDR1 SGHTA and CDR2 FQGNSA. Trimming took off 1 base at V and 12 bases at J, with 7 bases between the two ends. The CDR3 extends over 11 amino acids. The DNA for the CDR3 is TGTGCCAGCAGCTTAGGTGTGAGGCAGTTCTTC. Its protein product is CASSLGVRQFF.

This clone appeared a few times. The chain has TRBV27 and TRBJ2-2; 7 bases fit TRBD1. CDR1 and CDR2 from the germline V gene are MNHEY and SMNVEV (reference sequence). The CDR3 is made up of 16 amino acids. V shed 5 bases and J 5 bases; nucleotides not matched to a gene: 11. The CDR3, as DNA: TGTGCCAGCAGTCCAGTATCGACAGGGCTTACCGGGGAGCTGTTTTTT. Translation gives CASSPVSTGLTGELFF.